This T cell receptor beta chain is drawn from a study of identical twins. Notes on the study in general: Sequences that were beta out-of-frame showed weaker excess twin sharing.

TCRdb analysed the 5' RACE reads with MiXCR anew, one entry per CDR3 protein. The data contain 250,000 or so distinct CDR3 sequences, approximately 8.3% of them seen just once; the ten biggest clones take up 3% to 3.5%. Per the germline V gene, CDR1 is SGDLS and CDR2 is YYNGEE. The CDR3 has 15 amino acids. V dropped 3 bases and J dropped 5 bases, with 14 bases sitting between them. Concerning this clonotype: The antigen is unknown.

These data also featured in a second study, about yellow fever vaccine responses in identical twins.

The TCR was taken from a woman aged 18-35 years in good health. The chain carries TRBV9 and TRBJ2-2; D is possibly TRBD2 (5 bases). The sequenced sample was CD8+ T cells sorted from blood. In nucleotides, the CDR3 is TGTGCCAGCAGCGGGAGGATAACGCAGACCGGGGAGCTGTTTTTT. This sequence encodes CASSGRITQTGELFF.